This T cell receptor beta chain was sequenced for a study of shared clonotypes between healthy human individuals. Findings and limits, study-wide: Rarefaction indicated that sorted-subset sequencing remained incomplete although depth was large.

The assay was carried out at the deep level. The input for sorted-subset replicate PCRs was approximately 210 ng DNA, tens of thousands of T cell genomes. Only in-frame clones appear in the TCRdb table, and some are missing; sequencing was by immunoSEQ multiplex PCR. The profile shows about 2.5 million clones, around 93% of them singletons. CDR3 length: 12 amino acids. CDR1 is SGHTA, CDR2 FQGTGA, per germline. V lost 5 bases, J lost 8 bases, and 2 bases stayed unmatched. Remarks on this clone: Its antigen is undetermined.

This TCR came from a man aged 18 to 29 in good health. Some clones in this sample may be carry-over from other donors' samples. This chain uses TRBV7-3 with TRBJ2-1, with 8 bases that match TRBD1. Input material: naive CD4+ T cells from PBMCs. Subset of the sample: CD45RA+ positively selected. The CDR3 DNA reads as TGTGCCAGCAGCGCGGGACAGGATGAGCAGTTCTTC. This gives the protein CASSAGQDEQFF.